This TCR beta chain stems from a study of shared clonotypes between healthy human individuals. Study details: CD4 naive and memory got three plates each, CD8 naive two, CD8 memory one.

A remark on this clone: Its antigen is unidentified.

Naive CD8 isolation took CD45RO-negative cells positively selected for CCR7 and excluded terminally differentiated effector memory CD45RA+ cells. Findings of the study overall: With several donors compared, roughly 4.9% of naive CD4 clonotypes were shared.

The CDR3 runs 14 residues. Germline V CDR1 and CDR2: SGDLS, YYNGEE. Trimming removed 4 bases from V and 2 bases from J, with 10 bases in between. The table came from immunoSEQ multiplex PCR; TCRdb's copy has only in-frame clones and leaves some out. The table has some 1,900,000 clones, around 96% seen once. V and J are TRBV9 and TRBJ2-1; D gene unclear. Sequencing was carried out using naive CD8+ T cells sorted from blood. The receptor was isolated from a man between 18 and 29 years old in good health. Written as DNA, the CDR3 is TGTGCCAGCAGCTCCTCGGTCACCTACAATGAGCAGTTCTTC. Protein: CASSSSVTYNEQFF.